This TCR beta chain was captured in a study of T cell clonotyping in hematopoietic cell transplantation. Study outcomes and limitations: Without cell sorting, CD4 versus CD8 contributions remain unresolved.

With 7 bases removed from V and 4 bases from J, the gap between germline ends came to 16 bases. Germline-derived CDR1 and CDR2 are LNHDA and SQIVND (reference sequence). The CDR3 consists of 14 residues. Of note for this clone: The antigen remains undetermined.

Some clones are missing from TCRdb's copy, which holds only in-frame ones; the method was immunoSEQ multiplex PCR. The sample records 27,000 or so clones, approximately 94% being singletons. This receptor was identified in a man aged 50 or older in good health. Some clones in this sample may be carry-over from other donors' samples. The chain carries TRBV19 and TRBJ1-2; no reliable D call. The sequenced sample was peripheral blood mononuclear cells. For the CDR3, the DNA is TGTGCCAGTATCTCGACGGTCGGCGGCTATGGCTACACCTTC. Residues: CASISTVGGYGYTF.